This is a list of T cell receptor beta chains from one sample in a study of T cells in narcolepsy. Assay used: immunoSEQ multiplex PCR; TCRdb lists only in-frame clones, some missing. This repertoire shows tens of thousands of clones, 79% found once; its top ten account for roughly 7%. Sequencing was carried out using memory (CD45RA-) CD4+ T cells from blood. The origin of the receptors is a human donor in good health. CDR3s include the opening cysteine and the closing phenylalanine or tryptophan. D genes are given only for firm matches. The listing skips clone size in some rows; elsewhere it reads once, few, many or a size class.

abundance,j_gene,d_gene,v_gene,CDR3nt,CDR3aa
few,TRBJ2-7,NA,TRBV18,TGTGCCAGCTCACAAGGGACCACCTACGAGCAGTACTTC,CASSQGTTYEQYF
NA,TRBJ2-1,NA,TRBV28,TGTGCCAGCAAGGGGGGCGGGAGTAGAAATGAGCAGTTCTTC,CASKGGGSRNEQFF
NA,TRBJ2-5,NA,TRBV2,TGTGCCAGCAGTAGAGCGATTCAAGAGACCCAGTACTTC,CASSRAIQETQYF
once,TRBJ1-1,NA,TRBV14,TGTGCCAGCAGCCCAGCCGGACGGTTTGAAGCTTTCTTT,CASSPAGRFEAFF
NA,TRBJ1-2,NA,TRBV9,TGTGCCAGCCCTGTTGGGGGGCCCCCCCGAGGGCTTAACTATGGCTACACCTTC,CASPVGGPPRGLNYGYTF
NA,TRBJ2-3,TRBD1,TRBV5-1,TGCGCCAGCAGCTGGTCTAAACAGGGGGCTGCAGATACGCAGTATTTT,CASSWSKQGAADTQYF
NA,TRBJ2-6,NA,TRBV7-9,TGTGCCAGCAGCTCGATACAGGGAAGTACCGTCCTGACTTTC,CASSSIQGSTVLTF
once,TRBJ2-6,NA,TRBV6-5,TGTGCCAGCAGTTACTCTAGGAGGACTGGGGCCAACGTCCTGACTTTC,CASSYSRRTGANVLTF
NA,TRBJ2-1,NA,TRBV5-1,TGCGCCAGCAGCTTTGGTGTGGGAGTTAGCAATGAGCAGTTCTTC,CASSFGVGVSNEQFF
NA,TRBJ2-3,NA,TRBV6-5,TGTGCCAGCAGTACGAGCGTCACTAGCACAGATACGCAGTATTTT,CASSTSVTSTDTQYF
once,TRBJ2-5,NA,TRBV5-6,TGTGCCAGCAGCTGGGGGAGGGAGACCCAGTACTTC,CASSWGRETQYF
NA,TRBJ2-3,NA,TRBV27,TGTGCCAGCAGCCCCCCTGCCGGGACCTATAGAATCGATACGCAGTATTTT,CASSPPAGTYRIDTQYF
NA,TRBJ2-5,NA,TRBV10-1,TGCGCCTCCGGGACCCAAGAGACCCAGTACTTC,CASGTQETQYF
NA,TRBJ2-1,TRBD1,TRBV5-6,TGTGCCAGCAGCTATTACAGGGGTGGTGGGACTGAGCAGTTCTTC,CASSYYRGGGTEQFF
NA,TRBJ1-2,NA,TRBV7-9,TGTGCCAGCAGCCAGGTTGTAGGCTACACCTTC,CASSQVVGYTF
NA,TRBJ2-7,NA,TRBV5-1,TGCGCCAGCAGCTTGTTCGTAGGGGTTAACGAGCAGTACTTC,CASSLFVGVNEQYF
once,TRBJ2-1,NA,TRBV4-2,TGTGCCAGCAGTCAAGGGCGGGCGGATATCTACAATGAGCAGTTCTTC,CASSQGRADIYNEQFF
NA,TRBJ2-5,TRBD1,TRBV7-8,TGTGCCAGCAGCTTTAACAGGGGGAAGCAAGAGACCCAGTACTTC,CASSFNRGKQETQYF
NA,TRBJ2-5,NA,TRBV10-3,TGTGCCATCGGCAGTCGACAAGAGACCCAGTACTTC,CAIGSRQETQYF
NA,TRBJ2-7,NA,TRBV7-2,TGTGCCAGCAGCTTAGATCGGGCCCAATTCTACGAGCAGTACTTC,CASSLDRAQFYEQYF
few,TRBJ1-4,TRBD1,TRBV4-3,TGCGCCAGCAGCCAGTTAGGACAGGTTACGATGTTTTTT,CASSQLGQVTMFF
few,TRBJ2-3,TRBD2,TRBV7-9,TGCGCCAGCAGCCAAGATGCTAGCGGGCGGGGAAGCGATACGCAGTATTTT,CASSQDASGRGSDTQYF
NA,TRBJ2-5,NA,TRBV5-6,TGTGCCAGCAGCTTGCGGCCCAAGGAGACCCAGTACTTC,CASSLRPKETQYF
NA,TRBJ1-4,TRBD1,TRBV2,TGTGCCAGCGGGACAGCCGGTAAACTGTTTTTT,CASGTAGKLFF
NA,TRBJ1-3,NA,TRBV30,TGTGCCTGGAGTGTACAAGACGGAAACACCATATATTTT,CAWSVQDGNTIYF
NA,TRBJ1-1,TRBD1,TRBV19,TGTGCCAGTAGTCGCCGGACAGGGGGGAACACTGAAGCTTTCTTT,CASSRRTGGNTEAFF
few,TRBJ1-3,NA,TRBV27,TGTGCCAGCAGTGAGACCCCATCCCGGGGCACCATATATTTT,CASSETPSRGTIYF
NA,TRBJ1-5,TRBD1,TRBV19,TGTGCCAGTATCGATATGGGACAGTCAGGTCAGCCCCAGCATTTT,CASIDMGQSGQPQHF
NA,TRBJ2-5,NA,TRBV7-2,TGTGCCAGCAGCTTAGTTGCGGGGAGAGAGGAGACCCAGTACTTC,CASSLVAGREETQYF
NA,TRBJ2-7,NA,TRBV6-1,TGTGCCAGCGGATCGTACTACGAGCAGTACTTC,CASGSYYEQYF
medium-sized,TRBJ1-5,NA,TRBV28,TGTGCCAGCAGTTTAGTGAGGGGTGGTCAGCCCCAGCATTTT,CASSLVRGGQPQHF
NA,TRBJ2-7,TRBD2,TRBV7-2,TGTGCCAGCAGCTTAAACGACGGGGGGAAGTACTTC,CASSLNDGGKYF
NA,TRBJ1-5,NA,TRBV5-8,TGTGCCAGCAGTCGTCAAAAGGAGCCCCAGCATTTT,CASSRQKEPQHF
NA,TRBJ1-3,NA,TRBV30,TGTGCCTGGGACGGCCAATTCTCTGGAAACACCATATATTTT,CAWDGQFSGNTIYF